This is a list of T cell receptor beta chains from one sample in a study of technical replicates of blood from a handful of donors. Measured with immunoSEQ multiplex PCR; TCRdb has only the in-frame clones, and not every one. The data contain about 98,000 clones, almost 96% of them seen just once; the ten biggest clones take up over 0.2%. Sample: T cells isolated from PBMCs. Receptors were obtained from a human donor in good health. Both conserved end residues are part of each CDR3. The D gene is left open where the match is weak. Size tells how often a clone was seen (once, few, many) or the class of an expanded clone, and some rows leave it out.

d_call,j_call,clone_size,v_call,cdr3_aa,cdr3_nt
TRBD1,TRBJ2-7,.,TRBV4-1,CASSFRQGGSYEQYF,TGCGCCAGCAGCTTCCGACAGGGTGGCTCCTACGAGCAGTACTTC
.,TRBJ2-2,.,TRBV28,CASQDGGSNTGELFF,TGTGCCAGCCAAGACGGGGGATCGAATACCGGGGAGCTGTTTTTT
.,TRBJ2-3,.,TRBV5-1,CASSLAGGGADTQYF,TGCGCCAGCAGCTTGGCCGGAGGAGGAGCGGATACGCAGTATTTT
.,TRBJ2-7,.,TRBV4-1,CASSQDRTPTTYEQYF,TGCGCCAGCAGCCAAGATCGGACTCCCACCACCTACGAGCAGTACTTC
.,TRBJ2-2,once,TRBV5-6,CASSSLSILLTNTGELFF,TGTGCCAGCAGTTCTTTATCTATACTACTAACGAACACCGGGGAGCTGTTTTTT
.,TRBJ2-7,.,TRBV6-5,CASSYAGTSEQYF,TGTGCCAGCAGTTACGCGGGGACCTCCGAGCAGTACTTC
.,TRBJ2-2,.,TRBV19,CASSSQGTGELFF,TGTGCCAGTTCCTCCCAGGGCACCGGGGAGCTGTTTTTT
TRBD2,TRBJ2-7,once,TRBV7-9,CASSPGTNYYEQYF,TGTGCCAGCAGCCCCGGGACTAACTACTACGAGCAGTACTTC
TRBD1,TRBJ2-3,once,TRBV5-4,CASSWTGGYDTQYF,TGTGCCAGCAGCTGGACAGGGGGCTACGATACGCAGTATTTT
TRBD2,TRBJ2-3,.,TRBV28,CASRAGGSLADTQYF,TGTGCCAGCAGAGCGGGGGGATCCCTCGCAGATACGCAGTATTTT
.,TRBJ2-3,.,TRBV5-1,CASSLTGWGTDTQYF,TGCGCCAGCAGCTTGACAGGTTGGGGCACAGATACGCAGTATTTT
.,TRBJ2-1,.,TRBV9,CASRDHSGGNNEQFF,TGTGCCAGCAGGGACCACAGTGGGGGGAACAATGAGCAGTTCTTC
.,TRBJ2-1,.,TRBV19,CASTWVVDSNEQFF,TGTGCCAGTACTTGGGTTGTGGACAGCAATGAGCAGTTCTTC
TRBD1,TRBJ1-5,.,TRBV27,CASSLSSRGHQPQHF,TGTGCCAGCAGTTTATCGTCCAGGGGGCACCAGCCCCAGCATTTT
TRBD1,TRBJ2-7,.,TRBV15,CATRRTGNLYEQYF,TGTGCCACCAGGCGGACAGGGAATCTCTACGAGCAGTACTTC
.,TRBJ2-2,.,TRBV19,CASSREGGTGELFF,TGTGCCAGTAGTAGGGAAGGAGGCACCGGGGAGCTGTTTTTT
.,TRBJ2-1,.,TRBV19,CASSIAQGWSYNEQFF,TGTGCCAGTAGTATCGCGCAGGGTTGGTCCTACAATGAGCAGTTCTTC
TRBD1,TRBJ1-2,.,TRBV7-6,CASSLNVGGGMWTF,TGTGCCAGCAGCTTAAACGTAGGGGGCGGAATGTGGACCTTC
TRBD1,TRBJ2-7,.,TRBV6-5,CASRGGQGREQYF,TGTGCCAGCAGGGGGGGACAGGGGCGCGAGCAGTACTTC
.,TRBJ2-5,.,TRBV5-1,CASSSTTLGLETQYF,TGCGCCAGCAGCTCAACCACTCTAGGTCTCGAGACCCAGTACTTC
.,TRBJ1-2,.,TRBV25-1,CASSEGSGGYGYTF,TGTGCCAGCAGTGAAGGTTCGGGTGGCTATGGCTACACCTTC
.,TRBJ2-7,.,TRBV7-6,CASSLGSADSGTYEQYF,TGTGCCAGCAGCTTAGGTAGCGCGGACAGTGGGACCTACGAGCAGTACTTC
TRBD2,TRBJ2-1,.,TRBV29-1,CSGEGRGSYNEQFF,TGCAGCGGAGAAGGGCGGGGGTCCTACAATGAGCAGTTCTTC
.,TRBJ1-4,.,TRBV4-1,CASSQGQVNEKLFF,TGCGCCAGCAGCCAAGGACAGGTTAATGAAAAACTGTTTTTT
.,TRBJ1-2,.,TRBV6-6,CASTEREGRLSGYTF,TGTGCCAGCACCGAAAGGGAGGGCAGGTTGAGTGGCTACACCTTC
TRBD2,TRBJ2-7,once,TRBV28,CASSSYSGTATYEQYF,TGTGCCAGCAGTTCCTATAGCGGGACCGCGACCTACGAGCAGTACTTC
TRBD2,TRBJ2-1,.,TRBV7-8,CASSPRGGSYNEQFF,TGTGCCAGCAGCCCCCGGGGAGGGTCCTACAATGAGCAGTTCTTC
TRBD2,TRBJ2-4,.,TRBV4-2,CASSQVGWEGKNIQYF,TGTGCCAGCAGCCAAGTTGGGTGGGAGGGTAAAAACATTCAGTACTTC
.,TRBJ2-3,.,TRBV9,CASSVGPARTDTQYF,TGTGCCAGCAGCGTAGGTCCAGCGCGCACAGATACGCAGTATTTT
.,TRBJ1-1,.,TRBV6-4,CASSEKWEGGALITEAFF,TGTGCCAGCAGTGAAAAGTGGGAGGGTGGGGCCCTAATCACTGAAGCTTTCTTT
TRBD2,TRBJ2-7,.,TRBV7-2,CASSFYGRGLAGSYEQYF,TGTGCCAGCAGCTTCTATGGGAGGGGACTAGCGGGATCCTACGAGCAGTACTTC
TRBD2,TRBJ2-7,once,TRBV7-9,CASSSGTTPKEQYF,TGTGCCAGCAGCTCCGGGACTACCCCCAAAGAGCAGTACTTC
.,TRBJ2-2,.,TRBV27,CASTIVGGTYTGELFF,TGTGCCAGCACCATTGTGGGCGGGACGTACACCGGGGAGCTGTTTTTT
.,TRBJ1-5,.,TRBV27,CASSLFGNQPQHF,TGTGCCAGCAGTTTATTCGGGAATCAGCCCCAGCATTTT
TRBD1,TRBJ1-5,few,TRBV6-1,CASTYGTGNQPQHF,TGTGCCAGCACCTACGGGACAGGCAATCAGCCCCAGCATTTT
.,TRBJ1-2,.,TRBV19,CASSIVGVDGYTF,TGTGCCAGTAGTATAGTCGGGGTCGATGGCTACACCTTC
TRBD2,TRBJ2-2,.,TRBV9,CASSVVGTSYNTGELFF,TGTGCCAGCAGCGTAGTAGGGACTAGCTATAACACCGGGGAGCTGTTTTTT
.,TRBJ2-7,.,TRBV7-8,CASSLVGGSYEQYF,TGTGCCAGCAGCTTAGTTGGCGGCAGCTACGAGCAGTACTTC
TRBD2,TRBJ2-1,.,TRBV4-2,CASSQAGTSGNNEQFF,TGTGCCAGCAGCCAAGCCGGGACTAGCGGGAACAATGAGCAGTTCTTC
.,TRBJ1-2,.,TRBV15,CATSISVQRPRYGYTF,TGTGCCACCAGCATCTCGGTACAGAGACCGCGCTATGGCTACACCTTC
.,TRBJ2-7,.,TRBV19,CASNYAGAYEQYF,TGTGCCAGTAATTACGCAGGGGCCTACGAGCAGTACTTC
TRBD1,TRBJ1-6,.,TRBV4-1,CASSQDYGQGSAALHF,TGCGCCAGCAGCCAAGACTATGGACAGGGGAGTGCGGCCCTCCACTTT
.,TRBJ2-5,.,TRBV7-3,CASSTGWEETQYF,TGTGCCAGCAGCACAGGGTGGGAAGAGACCCAGTACTTC
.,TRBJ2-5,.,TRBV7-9,CASSFIEETQYF,TGTGCCAGCAGCTTTATTGAAGAGACCCAGTACTTC
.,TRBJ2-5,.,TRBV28,CASSLWAGPQETQYF,TGTGCCAGCAGTTTATGGGCAGGGCCCCAAGAGACCCAGTACTTC
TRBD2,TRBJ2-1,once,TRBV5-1,CASSLSGGSSYNEQFF,TGCGCCAGCAGCTTGTCGGGGGGGAGCTCCTACAATGAGCAGTTCTTC
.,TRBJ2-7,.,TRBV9,CASSDPREGGYEQYF,TGTGCCAGCAGCGACCCTCGGGAAGGTGGGTACGAGCAGTACTTC
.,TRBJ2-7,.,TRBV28,CASSLGAVYEQYF,TGTGCCAGCAGTCTTGGTGCGGTCTACGAGCAGTACTTC
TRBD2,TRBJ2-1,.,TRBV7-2,CASSLSGTTYEQFF,TGTGCCAGCAGCTTAAGCGGGACTACATATGAGCAGTTCTTC